This entry lists 23 T cell receptor beta chains sequenced from one sample in a study of glioma-infiltrating T cells. Amplification of TCR alpha and beta CDR3 regions from RNA used iRepertoire nested multiplex PCR. TCRdb independently ran MiXCR on the multiplex PCR reads; one entry per CDR3 protein. The sample lists roughly 120,000 distinct CDR3 sequences, about 23% seen once, with roughly 15% in the top ten. Sequencing was carried out using glioma tissue, nonneoplastic brain tissue, or PBMCs (not recorded which). Every receptor here comes from a human donor with low-grade glioma or glioblastoma, undergoing nonglioma brain surgery, or in good health (not recorded which).

This clonotype was counted a few times. CDR3 nucleotide sequence: TGTGCCAGCAGCCACGGGGTGGCGGGAGGCACTGAAGCTTTCTTT. Translated, it gives CASSHGVAGGTEAFF. The genes are TRBV7-2 and TRBJ1-1, with D uncertain. CDR3 size: 15 residues. V dropped 5 bases and J dropped 4 bases, with 17 bases sitting between them. Germline-derived CDR1 and CDR2 are SGHTA and FQGNSA.

There are a few counts of this clonotype. V is TRBV19 and J is TRBJ1-1; 10 positions match TRBD1. CDR3 length: 15 amino acids. The V gene end was trimmed by 5 bases and the J gene end by 3 bases; junction bases not matched to a gene: 6. CDR1 is LNHDA, CDR2 SQIVND, per germline (reference sequence). DNA for the CDR3: TGTGCCAGTAGTCCGTGGGACAGGGGCGACACTGAAGCTTTCTTT. The encoded protein is CASSPWDRGDTEAFF.

Of note for this clonotype: This may arise from a read error, as a much more abundant clone is one base away. The chain employs TRBV7-6 and TRBJ2-7; 7 nucleotides line up with TRBD1. Looked up from germline, CDR1 is SGHVS and CDR2 is FNYEAQ. With 3 bases clipped from V and 6 bases from J, the junction kept 8 bases outside the gene matches. This CDR3 spans 14 amino acids. The CDR3 bases are TGTGCCAGCAGCTTGGGGACAGACCGCTGCGAGCAGTACTTC. Residues: CASSLGTDRCEQYF.

This clonotype came up many times. A much larger clone lies a single base off, so this may be a read error. CDR3 sequence (DNA): TGTGCCAGCAGCCCGACAGGGGAGCGACAGCCCCAGCATTTT. Its protein product is CASSPTGERQPQHF. The chain is built from TRBV6-1 and TRBJ1-5; 8 bases are a match to TRBD1. The junction had 8 bases not matched to a gene; V was cut back by 6 bases and J by 7 bases. Germline V gene data show CDR1 as MNHNS and CDR2 as SASEGT. The CDR3 runs to 14 residues.

A note on this clonotype: This clone may be a read error of a much larger clone one base away. V gene TRBV7-7 combines with J gene TRBJ2-3; no reliable D call. Per germline, CDR1 SSHAT and CDR2 FNYEAQ (reference sequence). Trimming removed 1 base at V and 3 bases at J, with 8 bases between. The CDR3 runs 14 residues. DNA of the CDR3: TGTGCCAGCAGCTTAGGAGATGGGACAGATACGCAGTATTTT. Translating it yields CASSLGDGTDTQYF.

Comments on this clonotype: This may come from a read error, since a much larger clone is one base off. This rearrangement joins TRBV29-1 to TRBJ2-7, with D hard to call. Germline CDR1 reads SQVTM; CDR2 reads ANQGSEA. The CDR3 spans 11 residues. The CDR3 DNA is TGCATCTTCTCTTCCTACAATGAGCAGTACTTC. This encodes CIFSSYNEQYF.

This clonotype was counted many times. The gene calls are TRBV10-3 and TRBJ1-1; 7 bases match TRBD1. Losses at the gene ends were 7 bases for V and 1 base for J; bases not matched to a gene: 6. CDR3 length: 14 amino acids. Germline V gene sequence: CDR1 ENHRY, CDR2 SYGVKD. The CDR3 sequence: CAITRTGENTEAFF. In DNA form, the CDR3 reads TGTGCCATCACTCGGACAGGAGAGAACACTGAAGCTTTCTTT.

Many counts were recorded for this clonotype. The chain combines TRBV27 with TRBJ2-7; D not resolved. CDR1 and CDR2 from the germline V gene are MNHEY and SMNVEV (reference sequence). Deletions cut 8 bases from V and 6 bases from J, with 11 bases between. This CDR3 is built from 11 residues. The CDR3 nucleotides read TGTGCCAGCCCATTACCTTTCGAGCAGTACTTC. This encodes CASPLPFEQYF.

A remark on this clonotype: This sequence may be a read error, since a much larger clone differs from it by one base. The CDR3 region has the DNA TGTGCCAGCAGTTTAGGGACCGGGATTAGCGGGAGGGCCTATACGCAGTATTTT. Its translation is CASSLGTGISGRAYTQYF. The chain joins TRBV27 to TRBJ2-3, with TRBD2 identical over 11 bases. CDR1 is MNHEY, CDR2 SMNVEV, per germline (reference sequence). The trim removed 2 bases at V and 7 bases at J, leaving 14 bases unmatched. This CDR3 contains 18 residues.

This clonotype occurred a few times. The chain combines TRBV10-3 with TRBJ2-7; 7 bases map to TRBD1. Per germline, CDR1 ENHRY and CDR2 SYGVKD. The J segment lost 4 bases and the V segment lost 3 bases, leaving 6 bases of the junction unmatched. The CDR3 covers 14 residues. This chain's CDR3 is CAISEAGTVYEQYF. The CDR3 bases are TGTGCCATCAGTGAAGCCGGGACAGTGTACGAGCAGTACTTC.

This clonotype came up a few times. This chain links TRBV30 with TRBJ2-7; D may match TRBD1 or TRBD2 (7 bases each). The length of the CDR3 is 13 residues. With 8 bases removed from V and 3 bases from J, the gap between germline ends came to 17 bases. Per the germline V gene, CDR1 is GTSNPN and CDR2 is SVGIG (reference sequence). CDR3 DNA sequence: TGTGCCGTTTCCAGGGGGGGAATCTACGAGCAGTACTTC. Its protein is CAVSRGGIYEQYF.

This clonotype occurred a few times. V usage is TRBV5-4 and J usage is TRBJ1-5; no clear D. Looked up from germline, CDR1 is SGHNT and CDR2 is YYREEE (reference sequence). V gave up 9 bases and J gave up 6 bases, with 10 bases separating them. The CDR3 is made up of 11 amino acids. For the CDR3, the DNA is TGTGCCAAGACGGATCGTCAGCCCCAGCATTTT. Its protein is CAKTDRQPQHF.

A note on this clonotype: Being one base from a much bigger clone, this may be a read error. The chain joins TRBV3-1 to TRBJ2-1; D is uncertain. V shed 9 bases and J shed 4 bases, with 10 bases lying between them. Germline-derived CDR1 and CDR2 are LGHDT and YNNKEL (reference sequence). This CDR3 comprises 12 residues. In DNA, the CDR3 is TGTGCCAGTTACCCGCGGTACAATGAGCAGTTCTTC. This gives the protein CASYPRYNEQFF.

As regards this clonotype: The junction departs from the called germline gene at one end, perhaps through a read error. V gene TRBV19 combines with J gene TRBJ2-7; perhaps D is TRBD1 or TRBD2 (6 bases each). Germline V CDR1 and CDR2: LNHDA, SQIVND (reference sequence). The CDR3 has 16 amino acids. The DNA of the CDR3 is TGTGCCAGTAGTAATCCAGGGGCAGGGGTGGACTACGGGCAGTACTTC. Its protein is CASSNPGAGVDYGQYF.

To note about this clonotype: This sequence may be a read error, since a much larger clone differs from it by one base. This chain joins TRBV4-1 and TRBJ2-3; 9 bases line up with TRBD1. The CDR3 consists of 16 residues. The germline V gene has CDR1 MGHRA and CDR2 YSYEKL. V was clipped by 1 base and J by 7 bases; unmatched bases: 9. CDR3 region: CASSQAGTGHGYTQYF. The CDR3 nucleotides read TGCGCCAGCAGCCAAGCAGGGACAGGGCATGGTTATACGCAGTATTTT.

This clonotype was found many times. The V call is TRBV7-2, the J call TRBJ2-5; 9 nucleotides agree with TRBD1. This CDR3 has 14 amino acids. Germline V lookup: CDR1 SGHTA, CDR2 FQGNSA. V lost 5 bases and J lost 4; bases outside the gene matches: 5. CDR3 sequence: CASSTTGGPETQYF. The CDR3 region has the DNA TGTGCCAGCAGCACAACAGGGGGCCCAGAGACCCAGTACTTC.

This clonotype appeared a few times. A much larger clone sits a single nucleotide away, making a read error possible. The chain has TRBV11-2 and TRBJ2-5; D remains ambiguous. Germline V lookup: CDR1 SGHAT, CDR2 FQNNGV. V gave up 3 bases and J gave up 5 bases, with 7 bases separating them. The CDR3 consists of 12 residues. Here the CDR3 reads CASSFDGETQYF. The CDR3 coding sequence is TGTGCCAGCAGCTTCGACGGGGAGACCCAGTACTTC. The variable domain in full, with the rest retrieved from reference TRBV11-2 and TRBJ2-5, is EAGVAQSPRYKIIEKRQSVAFWCNPISGHATLYWYQQILGQGPKLLIQFQNNGVVDDSQLPKDRFSAERLKGVDSTLKIQPAKLEDSAVYLCASSFDGETQYFGPGTRLLVL.

Concerning this clonotype itself: This may be a read error, as it is one base from a much larger clone. The chain combines TRBV6-1 with TRBJ2-5; TRBD1 aligns across 8 bases. CDR3 length equals 13 residues. J lost 5 bases, V lost 6 bases, and 5 bases had no gene match. From germline, CDR1 is MNHNS and CDR2 SASEGT. The CDR3, as DNA: TGTGCCAGCAGCCTGGGACAGGACGAGACCCAGTACTTC. It codes for CASSLGQDETQYF.

In its sample, this clonotype was seen once. A junction end diverges from the germline sequence, so it may reflect a read error. This chain connects TRBV20-1 to TRBJ2-7; weak D call: TRBD1 (5 bases). The CDR3 has 11 residues. Germline V gene data show CDR1 as DFQATT and CDR2 as SNEGSKA (reference sequence). The DNA of the CDR3 is TGCAGTTCCGTGATCCAGACAGAGCAGCACTTC. Translated: CSSVIQTEQHF.

For this clonotype: Just one base apart from a much larger clone, this may be a read error. A read error is likely, as this CDR3 ends without the conserved phenylalanine or tryptophan. This CDR3 reads CASSIVQSPGYTL. Here the CDR3 DNA reads TGTGCCAGTAGTATCGTACAGTCCCCGGGCTACACCTTA. This chain uses TRBV19 with TRBJ1-2; D is uncertain. CDR3 size: 13 residues. Trimming pared 3 bases from V and 8 bases from J, leaving 13 bases between. Germline-derived CDR1 and CDR2 are LNHDA and SQIVND (reference sequence).

The chain carries TRBV9 and TRBJ2-7, with TRBD1 as a possible D gene (7 bases). The CDR3 sequence is 15 residues long. Germline-derived CDR1 and CDR2 are SGDLS and YYNGEE. V was shortened by 5 bases and J by 5 bases, with 20 bases between the two germline ends. The CDR3 loop reads CASSPSTGRYDEQYF. The CDR3 DNA sequence: TGTGCCAGCAGTCCATCGACAGGGAGGTACGACGAGCAGTACTTC.

This clonotype was observed many times. The rearrangement links TRBV6-1 to TRBJ1-2; D gene uncertain. Germline-derived CDR1 and CDR2 are MNHNS and SASEGT. The V end was cut by 0 bases, the J end by 2 bases, with 10 bases between. The CDR3 runs to 15 residues. CDR3 sequence reads: CASSEASRQNYGYTF. The CDR3 region has the DNA TGTGCCAGCAGTGAAGCCAGTCGGCAGAACTATGGCTACACCTTC.

This clonotype has at least ten counts. The chain employs TRBV4-1 and TRBJ2-1, with D uncertain. Per the germline V gene, CDR1 is MGHRA and CDR2 is YSYEKL. The CDR3 runs to 15 residues. Between the trimmed V and J ends, which lost 1 base and 2 bases, there was a span of 9 bases. Written as DNA, the CDR3 is TGCGCCAGCAGCCAAGGGCCCGAACCCTACAATGAGCAGTTCTTC. Residues: CASSQGPEPYNEQFF.